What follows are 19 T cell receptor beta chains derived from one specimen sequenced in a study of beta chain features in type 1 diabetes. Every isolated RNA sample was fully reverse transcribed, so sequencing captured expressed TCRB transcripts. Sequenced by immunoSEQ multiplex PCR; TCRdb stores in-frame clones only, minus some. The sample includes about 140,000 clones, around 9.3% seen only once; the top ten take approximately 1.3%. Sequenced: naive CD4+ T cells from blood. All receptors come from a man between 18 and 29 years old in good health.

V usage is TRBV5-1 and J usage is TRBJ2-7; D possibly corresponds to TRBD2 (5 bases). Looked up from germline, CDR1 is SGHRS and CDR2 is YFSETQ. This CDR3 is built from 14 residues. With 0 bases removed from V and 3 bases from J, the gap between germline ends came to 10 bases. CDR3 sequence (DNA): TGCGCCAGCAGCTTGGCCCTAGGAGGCTACGAGCAGTACTTC. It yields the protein CASSLALGGYEQYF.

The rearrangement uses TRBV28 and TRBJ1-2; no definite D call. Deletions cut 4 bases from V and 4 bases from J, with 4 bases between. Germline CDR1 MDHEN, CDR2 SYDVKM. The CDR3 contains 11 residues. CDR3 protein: CASSSFYGYTF. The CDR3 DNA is TGTGCCAGCAGTTCCTTCTATGGCTACACCTTC.

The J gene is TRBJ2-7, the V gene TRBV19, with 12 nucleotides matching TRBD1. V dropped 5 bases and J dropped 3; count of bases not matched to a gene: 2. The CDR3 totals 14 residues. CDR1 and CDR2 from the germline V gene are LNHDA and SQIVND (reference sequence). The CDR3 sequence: CASSGTGGFYEQYF. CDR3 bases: TGTGCCAGTAGTGGGACAGGGGGCTTCTACGAGCAGTACTTC. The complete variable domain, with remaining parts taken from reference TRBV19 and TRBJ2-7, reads DGGITQSPKYLFRKEGQNVTLSCEQNLNHDAMYWYRQDPGQGLRLIYYSQIVNDFQKGDIAEGYSVSREKKESFPLTVTSAQKNPTAFYLCASSGTGGFYEQYFGPGTRLTVT.

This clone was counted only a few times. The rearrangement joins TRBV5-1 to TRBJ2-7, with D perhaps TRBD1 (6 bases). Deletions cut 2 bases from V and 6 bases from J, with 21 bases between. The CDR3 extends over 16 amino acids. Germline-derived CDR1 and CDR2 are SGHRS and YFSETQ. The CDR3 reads CASSFLASGDGGEQYF. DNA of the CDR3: TGCGCCAGCAGCTTCCTGGCCTCAGGGGACGGTGGCGAGCAGTACTTC.

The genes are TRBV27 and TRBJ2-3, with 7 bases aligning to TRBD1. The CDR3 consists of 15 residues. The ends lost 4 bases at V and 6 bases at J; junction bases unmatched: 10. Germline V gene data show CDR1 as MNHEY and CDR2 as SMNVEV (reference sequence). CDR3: CASSSYRQGGDTQYF. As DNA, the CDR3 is TGTGCCAGCAGTTCGTACAGACAGGGCGGGGATACGCAGTATTTT.

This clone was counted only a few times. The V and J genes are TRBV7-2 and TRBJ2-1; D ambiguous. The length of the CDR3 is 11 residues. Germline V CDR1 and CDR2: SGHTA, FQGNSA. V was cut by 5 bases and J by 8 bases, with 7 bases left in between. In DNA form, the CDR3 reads TGTGCCAGCAGCCCCCTCCATGAGCAGTTCTTC. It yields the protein CASSPLHEQFF.

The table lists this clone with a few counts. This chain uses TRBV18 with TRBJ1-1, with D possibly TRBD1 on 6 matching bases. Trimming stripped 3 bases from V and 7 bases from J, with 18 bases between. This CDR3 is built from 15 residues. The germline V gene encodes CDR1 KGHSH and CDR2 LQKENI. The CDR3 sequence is CASSPFRGSQSEAFF. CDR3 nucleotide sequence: TGTGCCAGCTCACCTTTTAGGGGGTCCCAGAGTGAAGCTTTCTTT.

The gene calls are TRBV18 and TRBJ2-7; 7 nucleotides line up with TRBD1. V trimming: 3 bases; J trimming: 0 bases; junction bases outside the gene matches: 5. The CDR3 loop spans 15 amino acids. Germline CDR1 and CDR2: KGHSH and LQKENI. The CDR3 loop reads CASSPSGTVSYEQYF. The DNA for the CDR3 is TGTGCCAGCTCACCTTCCGGGACAGTCTCCTACGAGCAGTACTTC.

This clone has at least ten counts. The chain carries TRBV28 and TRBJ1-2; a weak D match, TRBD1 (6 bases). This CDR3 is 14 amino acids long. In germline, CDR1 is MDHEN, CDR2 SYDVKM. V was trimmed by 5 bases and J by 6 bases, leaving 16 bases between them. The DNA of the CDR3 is TGTGCCAGCAGTCTCAGGGGTGGCCTTCATGGCTACACCTTC. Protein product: CASSLRGGLHGYTF.

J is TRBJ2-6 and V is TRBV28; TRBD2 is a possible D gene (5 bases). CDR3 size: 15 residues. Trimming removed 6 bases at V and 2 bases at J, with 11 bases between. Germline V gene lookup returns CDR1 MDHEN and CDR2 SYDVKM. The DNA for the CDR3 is TGTGCCAGCAGCCCAGGACTCACTGGGGCCAACGTCCTGACTTTC. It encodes CASSPGLTGANVLTF.

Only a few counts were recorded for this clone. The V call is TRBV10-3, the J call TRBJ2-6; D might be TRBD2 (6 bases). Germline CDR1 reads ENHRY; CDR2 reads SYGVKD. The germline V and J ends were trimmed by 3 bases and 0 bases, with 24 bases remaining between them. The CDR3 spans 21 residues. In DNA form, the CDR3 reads TGTGCCATCAGTGATTCCCCCGGGGGAGGCGGACGCAGCTCTGGGGCCAACGTCCTGACTTTC. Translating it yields CAISDSPGGGGRSSGANVLTF.

The DNA of the CDR3 is TGCGCCAGCAGCTCAACTAGCGGGGGGACCAGGGATGAGCAGTTCTTC. Translation gives CASSSTSGGTRDEQFF. This chain connects TRBV5-1 to TRBJ2-1; TRBD2 agrees at 12 bases. This CDR3 is 16 amino acids long. Germline values: CDR1 SGHRS, CDR2 YFSETQ. Germline trimming cut 3 bases from V and 8 bases from J; bases unmatched to any gene: 9.

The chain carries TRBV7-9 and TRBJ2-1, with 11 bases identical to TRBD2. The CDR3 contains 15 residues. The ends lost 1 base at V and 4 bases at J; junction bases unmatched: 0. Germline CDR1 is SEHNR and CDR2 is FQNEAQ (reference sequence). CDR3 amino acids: CASSLGLAGYNEQFF. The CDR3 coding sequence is TGTGCCAGCAGCTTAGGACTAGCGGGGTACAATGAGCAGTTCTTC. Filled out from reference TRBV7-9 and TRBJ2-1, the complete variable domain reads DTGVSQNPRHKITKRGQNVTFRCDPISEHNRLYWYRQTLGQGPEFLTYFQNEAQLEKSRLLSDRFSAERPKGSFSTLEIQRTEQGDSAMYLCASSLGLAGYNEQFFGPGTRLTVL.

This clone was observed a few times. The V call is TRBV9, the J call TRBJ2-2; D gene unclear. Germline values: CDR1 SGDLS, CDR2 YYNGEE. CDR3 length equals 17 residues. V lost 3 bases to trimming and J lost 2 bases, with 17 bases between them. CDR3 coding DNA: TGTGCCAGCAGCGCCCAACCCGCTGCGGTCAACACCGGGGAGCTGTTTTTT. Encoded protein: CASSAQPAAVNTGELFF.

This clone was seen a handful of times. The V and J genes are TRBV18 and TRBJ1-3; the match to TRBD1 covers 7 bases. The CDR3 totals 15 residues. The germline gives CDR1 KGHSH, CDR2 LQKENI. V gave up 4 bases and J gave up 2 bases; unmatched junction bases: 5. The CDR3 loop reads CASSLETGTGNTIYF. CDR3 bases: TGTGCCAGCTCACTCGAGACAGGGACTGGAAACACCATATATTTT.

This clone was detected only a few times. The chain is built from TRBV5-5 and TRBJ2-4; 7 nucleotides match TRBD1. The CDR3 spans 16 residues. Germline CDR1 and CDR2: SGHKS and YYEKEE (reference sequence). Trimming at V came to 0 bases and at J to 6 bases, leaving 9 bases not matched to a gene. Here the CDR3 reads CASSLGAGGMGNIQYF. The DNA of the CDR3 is TGTGCCAGCAGCTTGGGGGCAGGGGGAATGGGAAACATTCAGTACTTC.

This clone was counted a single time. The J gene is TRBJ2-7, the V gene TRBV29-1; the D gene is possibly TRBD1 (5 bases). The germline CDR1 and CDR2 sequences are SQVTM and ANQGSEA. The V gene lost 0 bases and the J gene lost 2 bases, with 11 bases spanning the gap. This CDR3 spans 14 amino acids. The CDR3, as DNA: TGCAGCGTTGAAGAAGGTGGGGCAGCCTACGAGCAGTACTTC. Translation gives CSVEEGGAAYEQYF.

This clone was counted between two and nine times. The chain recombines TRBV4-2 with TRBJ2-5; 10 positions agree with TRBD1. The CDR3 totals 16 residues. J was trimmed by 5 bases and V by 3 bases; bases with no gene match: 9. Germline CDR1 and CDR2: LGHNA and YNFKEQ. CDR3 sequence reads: CASSHSGTGATETQYF. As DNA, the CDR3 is TGTGCCAGCAGCCATTCAGGGACAGGGGCGACCGAGACCCAGTACTTC.

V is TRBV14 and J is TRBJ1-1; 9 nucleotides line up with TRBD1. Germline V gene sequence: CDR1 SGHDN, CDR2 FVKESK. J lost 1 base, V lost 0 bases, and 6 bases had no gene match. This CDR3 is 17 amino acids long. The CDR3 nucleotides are TGTGCCAGCAGCCAAGATAGGGCGGGACAGGGGAACACTGAAGCTTTCTTT. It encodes CASSQDRAGQGNTEAFF.